A single sample is the source of the 27 T cell receptor beta chains below, sequenced in a study of PD-1 blockade in classical Hodgkin lymphoma. Assay: immunoSEQ multiplex PCR; the TCRdb copy retains only in-frame clones and omits some. The repertoire includes about 64,000 clones, 91% of them detected once, and around a tenth sits in the top ten. This sample's time point: cycle 4 day 1 (C4D1), after less than 7 weeks of nivolumab. Every patient had relapsed following autologous stem cell transplantation, and cohorts differed in brentuximab vedotin exposure. Sequencing used peripheral blood mononuclear cells (PBMCs), obtained before the fourth cycle of nivolumab. These receptors originate from a human donor with classical Hodgkin lymphoma.

In nucleotides, the CDR3 is TGCGCCAGCAGCCAAGAGGGCGGGGGGCTGCGCGAGCAGTACTTC. Protein sequence: CASSQEGGGLREQYF. The gene calls are TRBV4-1 and TRBJ2-7; 8 bases agree with TRBD2. The CDR3 has 15 amino acids. Germline assignment: CDR1 MGHRA and CDR2 YSYEKL. V shed 0 bases and J 6 bases; nucleotides not matched to a gene: 7.

This clone was observed a single time. The chain joins TRBV6-1 to TRBJ2-5; D is unclear. Trimming took off 5 bases at V and 1 base at J, with 14 bases between the two ends. CDR1 and CDR2 from the germline V gene are MNHNS and SASEGT. The CDR3 spans 15 residues. CDR3 in amino acids: CASSQIGIPQETQYF. The CDR3 bases are TGTGCCAGCAGTCAGATAGGGATACCCCAAGAGACCCAGTACTTC.

V gene TRBV4-1 combines with J gene TRBJ2-6; 7 bases agree with TRBD1. CDR3 length equals 19 residues. Per the germline V gene, CDR1 is MGHRA and CDR2 is YSYEKL. The J segment lost 0 bases and the V segment lost 0 bases, leaving 8 bases of the junction unmatched. CDR3 sequence reads: CASSQDGTELSSGANVLTF. In nucleotides, the CDR3 is TGCGCCAGCAGCCAAGACGGGACAGAACTGAGCTCTGGGGCCAACGTCCTGACTTTC.

The chain combines TRBV18 with TRBJ1-5; a possible D gene is TRBD1 (6 bases). Trimming stripped 5 bases from V and 12 bases from J, with 11 bases between. The CDR3 is 11 residues long. In germline, CDR1 is KGHSH, CDR2 LQKENI. CDR3 nucleotides: TGTGCCAGCTCAGAGGACAGAGACCAGCATTTT. Protein product: CASSEDRDQHF.

This clone appeared a few times. The rearrangement joins TRBV2 to TRBJ2-4, with no clear D. Germline V lookup: CDR1 SNHLY, CDR2 FYNNEI. Trimming took off 10 bases at V and 0 bases at J, with 4 bases between the two ends. The CDR3 runs to 11 residues. The CDR3 region has the DNA TGTGCCAACCTAGCCAAAAACATTCAGTACTTC. This translates into CANLAKNIQYF.

The chain is built from TRBV11-2 and TRBJ1-2; D is possibly TRBD1 (5 bases). Germline CDR1 and CDR2: SGHAT and FQNNGV. Trimming removed 4 bases at V and 5 bases at J, with 11 bases between. The CDR3 spans 13 residues. The CDR3, as DNA: TGTGCCAGCAGCTCTCTACAGGCATATGGCTACACCTTC. It encodes CASSSLQAYGYTF.

The chain joins TRBV2 to TRBJ1-2; D not certain. In germline, CDR1 is SNHLY, CDR2 FYNNEI. The CDR3 runs to 13 residues. The V end lost 7 bases, the J end lost 5 bases, and 14 bases lay between the germline ends. The DNA of the CDR3 is TGTGCCAGCACAAGGGAACTGGGTTATGGCTACACCTTC. Its translation: CASTRELGYGYTF.

The gene calls are TRBV5-1 and TRBJ2-1, with D tentatively TRBD1 (5 bases). Trimming took off 6 bases at V and 15 bases at J, with 19 bases between the two ends. This CDR3 has 12 residues. CDR1 is SGHRS and CDR2 is YFSETQ in the germline V gene. The CDR3 DNA is TGCGCCAGCACCCAGGGTGCCCTGCCCCGGTTCTTC. Amino acid sequence: CASTQGALPRFF.

This chain uses TRBV19 with TRBJ2-3; possibly TRBD1 for D (6 bases). Trimming left V 5 bases short and J 0 bases short, with 9 bases between. The CDR3 is 14 residues long. Looked up from germline, CDR1 is LNHDA and CDR2 is SQIVND (reference sequence). DNA for the CDR3: TGTGCCAGTAGTTTCAGGGGTAGCACAGATACGCAGTATTTT. Translated: CASSFRGSTDTQYF.

Notes on this clone: The junction departs from the called germline gene at one end, perhaps through a read error. The rearrangement joins TRBV28 to TRBJ2-7; D not resolved. Germline CDR1 and CDR2: MDHEN and SYDVKM. This CDR3 has 12 amino acids. The CDR3 loop is CASSSWFSIPDF. DNA for the CDR3: TGTGCCAGCAGTTCCTGGTTTTCCATCCCTGACTTC. The whole variable domain, remainder taken from reference TRBV28 and TRBJ2-7, is DVKVTQSSRYLVKRTGEKVFLECVQDMDHENMFWYRQDPGLGLRLIYFSYDVKMKEKGDIPEGYSVSREKKERFSLILESASTNQTSMYLCASSSWFSIPDFGPGTRLTVT.

The genes are TRBV7-2 and TRBJ1-5, with D possibly matching TRBD1 (5 bases). Per the germline V gene, CDR1 is SGHTA and CDR2 is FQGNSA. With 3 bases removed from V and 5 bases from J, the gap between germline ends came to 17 bases. CDR3 size: 16 residues. CDR3 amino acids: CASSFFVGADDQPQHF. The CDR3 bases are TGTGCCAGCAGCTTCTTCGTAGGGGCGGATGATCAGCCCCAGCATTTT.

V gene TRBV28 combines with J gene TRBJ1-5; 7 bases map to TRBD1. Germline-derived CDR1 and CDR2 are MDHEN and SYDVKM. This CDR3 spans 15 amino acids. The junction had 5 bases not matched to a gene; V was cut back by 2 bases and J by 4 bases. In nucleotides, the CDR3 is TGTGCCAGCAGTTTACCGGGACAGTCAAATCAGCCCCAGCATTTT. It encodes CASSLPGQSNQPQHF.

The chain links TRBV4-2 to TRBJ1-2; possible D gene TRBD1, 5 bases. The CDR3 sequence is 13 residues long. Germline loops: CDR1 LGHNA, CDR2 YNFKEQ. Trimming took off 0 bases at V and 4 bases at J, with 6 bases between the two ends. CDR3 amino acids: CASSQDDSYGYTF. Here the CDR3 DNA reads TGTGCCAGCAGCCAAGATGACAGCTATGGCTACACCTTC.

The CDR3: CASSRLGDWPLETQYF. The CDR3 DNA reads as TGTGCCAGCAGCCGACTTGGAGATTGGCCCCTGGAGACCCAGTACTTC. The rearrangement uses TRBV7-6 and TRBJ2-5; D gene uncertain. The CDR3 covers 16 residues. The germline V gene has CDR1 SGHVS and CDR2 FNYEAQ. Trimming removed 5 bases from V and 5 bases from J, with 21 bases in between.

The J gene is TRBJ1-1, the V gene TRBV16; TRBD1 might be the D (6 bases). Looked up from germline, CDR1 is KGHSY and CDR2 is FQNENV. This CDR3 comprises 15 residues. Trimming shortened V by 2 bases and J by 0 bases, and 10 bases separated the two germline ends. The CDR3 DNA sequence: TGTGCCAGCAGCCAACGACAGGTCATGAACACTGAAGCTTTCTTT. Its protein is CASSQRQVMNTEAFF.

The chain has TRBV5-8 and TRBJ1-5, with D perhaps matching TRBD1 (5 bases). Germline lookup yields CDR1 SGHTS and CDR2 YDEGEE. This CDR3 contains 15 residues. The ends were cut back, 1 base at V and 2 bases at J, with 10 bases in the middle. In DNA form, the CDR3 reads TGTGCCAGCAGCTTGATAGGGGCTGGCAATCAGCCCCAGCATTTT. Translated: CASSLIGAGNQPQHF. Together with reference TRBV5-8 and TRBJ1-5, the CDR3 gives the full variable domain: EAGVTQSPTHLIKTRGQQATLRCSPISGHTSVYWYQQALGLGLQFLLWYDEGEERNRGNFPPRFSGRQFPNYSSELNVNALELEDSALYLCASSLIGAGNQPQHFGDGTRLSIL.

This clone appeared a single time. The V gene is TRBV6-6, the J gene TRBJ1-4; D gene uncertain. From germline, CDR1 is MNHNY and CDR2 SVGAGI (reference sequence). Trimming took off 5 bases at V and 0 bases at J, with 10 bases between the two ends. The CDR3 extends over 15 amino acids. Here the CDR3 reads CASSPDLATNEKLFF. CDR3 sequence (DNA): TGTGCCAGCAGTCCTGACCTTGCAACTAATGAAAAACTGTTTTTT.

This chain connects TRBV2 to TRBJ2-5; D is unclear. The germline CDR1 and CDR2 sequences are SNHLY and FYNNEI. This CDR3 has 14 residues. Trimming left V 5 bases short and J 7 bases short, with 17 bases between. CDR3: CASSPLIGRATQYF. CDR3 DNA sequence: TGTGCCAGCAGTCCCCTGATAGGAAGGGCGACCCAGTACTTC.

V and J are TRBV6-1 and TRBJ2-3; no clear D gene. The ends were cut back, 6 bases at V and 4 bases at J, with 5 bases in the middle. CDR1 is MNHNS, CDR2 SASEGT, per germline. The CDR3 runs 11 residues. DNA for the CDR3: TGTGCCAGCAGCCGGGCAGATACGCAGTATTTT. It encodes CASSRADTQYF.

This chain joins TRBV5-4 and TRBJ2-2; TRBD2 matches 12 bases. This CDR3 spans 16 amino acids. Germline V lookup: CDR1 SGHNT, CDR2 YYREEE (reference sequence). V dropped 3 bases and J dropped 8; count of bases not matched to a gene: 8. For the CDR3, the DNA is TGTGCCAGCAGCTCTGGACGGACTAGCGGGATTGGGGAGCTGTTTTTT. It translates to CASSSGRTSGIGELFF.

The chain links TRBV9 to TRBJ1-3; 7 bases line up with TRBD1. Germline V gene data show CDR1 as SGDLS and CDR2 as YYNGEE. The V segment lost 7 bases and the J segment 8 bases; nucleotides outside the gene matches: 6. The CDR3 length is 12 residues. Here the CDR3 reads CASGDSWDTIYF. The CDR3, as DNA: TGTGCCAGCGGGGACAGTTGGGACACCATATATTTT.

The chain uses TRBV7-9 and TRBJ1-1, with TRBD1 as a possible D gene (5 bases). The germline V and J ends were trimmed by 8 bases and 1 base, with 11 bases remaining between them. There are 13 residues in the CDR3. Germline CDR1 SEHNR, CDR2 FQNEAQ (reference sequence). For the CDR3, the DNA is TGTGCCAGCTGTAGGGGCTCGAACACTGAAGCTTTCTTT. Residues: CASCRGSNTEAFF. Using reference TRBV7-9 and TRBJ1-1 for the parts outside the CDR3, the full variable domain is DTGVSQNPRHKITKRGQNVTFRCDPISEHNRLYWYRQTLGQGPEFLTYFQNEAQLEKSRLLSDRFSAERPKGSFSTLEIQRTEQGDSAMYLCASCRGSNTEAFFGQGTRLTVV.

CDR3 sequence reads: CASSVTSGVNTGELFF. CDR3 coding DNA: TGTGCCAGCAGCGTTACTAGCGGGGTCAACACCGGGGAGCTGTTTTTT. The V gene is TRBV7-9, the J gene TRBJ2-2, with 10 nucleotides matching TRBD2. Germline CDR1 reads SEHNR; CDR2 reads FQNEAQ (reference sequence). This CDR3 has 16 amino acids. V gave up 5 bases and J gave up 2 bases; unmatched junction bases: 5.

The V gene is TRBV9, the J gene TRBJ2-1; 7 nucleotides match TRBD2. CDR1 and CDR2 (germline): SGDLS, YYNGEE. The CDR3 length is 16 residues. V dropped 0 bases and J dropped 2; count of bases not matched to a gene: 5. The CDR3 DNA reads as TGTGCCAGCAGCGTAGGGGCGGGAGCCACCTACAATGAGCAGTTCTTC. Encoded protein: CASSVGAGATYNEQFF.

This chain joins TRBV30 and TRBJ1-3, with 7 positions matching TRBD1. In germline, CDR1 is GTSNPN, CDR2 SVGIG (reference sequence). The CDR3 has 15 residues. V lost 0 bases to trimming and J lost 2 bases; unmatched junction nucleotides: 4. Here the CDR3 DNA reads TGTGCCTGGAGTGTCCGGAGGGGGCCTGGAAACACCATATATTTT. This translates into CAWSVRRGPGNTIYF.

The chain carries TRBV5-1 and TRBJ2-5, with a tentative D call TRBD1 (7 bases). The CDR3 has 16 residues. The germline CDR1 and CDR2 sequences are SGHRS and YFSETQ. V was clipped by 2 bases and J by 1 base, with 15 bases between them. DNA for the CDR3: TGCGCCAGCAGCTTTGACAGGGTGGGACTCCAAGAGACCCAGTACTTC. It encodes CASSFDRVGLQETQYF. Using reference TRBV5-1 and TRBJ2-5 for the parts outside the CDR3, the full variable domain is KAGVTQTPRYLIKTRGQQVTLSCSPISGHRSVSWYQQTPGQGLQFLFEYFSETQRNKGNFPGRFSGRQFSNSRSEMNVSTLELGDSALYLCASSFDRVGLQETQYFGPGTRLLVL.

The chain has TRBV7-9 and TRBJ2-5, with 7 positions matching TRBD1. The CDR3 is made up of 17 amino acids. The V and J ends lost 7 bases and 1 base, in that order; junction bases with no gene match: 15. Per germline, CDR1 SEHNR and CDR2 FQNEAQ (reference sequence). This CDR3 is CASTYSLTGQPQETQYF. In nucleotides, the CDR3 is TGTGCCAGCACCTATTCACTAACGGGACAGCCCCAAGAGACCCAGTACTTC. The variable domain in full, with the rest retrieved from reference TRBV7-9 and TRBJ2-5, is DTGVSQNPRHKITKRGQNVTFRCDPISEHNRLYWYRQTLGQGPEFLTYFQNEAQLEKSRLLSDRFSAERPKGSFSTLEIQRTEQGDSAMYLCASTYSLTGQPQETQYFGPGTRLLVL.